This TCR beta chain derives from a study of blood T cell repertoires in COVID-19. The overall study: Both acute and convalescent COVID-19 samples were obtained from the United States, Italy and Spain. T cells, B-cell-depleted T cells, or PBMCs supplied cDNA or gDNA.

Per germline, CDR1 KGHDR and CDR2 SFDVKD. CDR3 length: 16 amino acids. V gave up 2 bases and J gave up 0 bases; unmatched junction bases: 3. Authors' data handling: Amplification of reference gene primers provided the estimated nucleated cell counts. Sequencing was performed with immunoSEQ multiplex PCR; in TCRdb, only in-frame clones are kept and a portion is missing. The V and J calls and the clone size are those of that table, but D and trimming were determined from the DNA. The table includes approximately 44,000 clones, 83% detected once. There are a few counts of this clone. The rearrangement joins TRBV24-1 to TRBJ2-3, with 8 bases lining up with TRBD2. Sequencing was carried out using peripheral blood. The clonotype comes from a human donor in a cohort sampled during active COVID-19. The CDR3 bases are TGTGCCACCAGTGATTCTAGACTAGCGAGCACAGATACGCAGTATTTT. Protein product: CATSDSRLASTDTQYF.